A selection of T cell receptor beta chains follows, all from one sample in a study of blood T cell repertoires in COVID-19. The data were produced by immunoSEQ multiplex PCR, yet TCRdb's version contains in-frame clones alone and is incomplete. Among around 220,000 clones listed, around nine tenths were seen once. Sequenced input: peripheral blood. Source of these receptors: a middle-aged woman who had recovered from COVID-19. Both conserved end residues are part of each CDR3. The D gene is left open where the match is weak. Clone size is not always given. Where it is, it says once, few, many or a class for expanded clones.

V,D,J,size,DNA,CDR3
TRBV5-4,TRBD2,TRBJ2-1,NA,TGTGCCAGCAGCTTTGGGGGGGGGATTCGAAATGAGCAGTTCTTC,CASSFGGGIRNEQFF
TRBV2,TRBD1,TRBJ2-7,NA,TGTGCCAGCAGTGAAACGAAACGACAGGGGCCGACCTACGAGCAGTACTTC,CASSETKRQGPTYEQYF
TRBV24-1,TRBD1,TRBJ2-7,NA,TGTGCCGCCTCACCTGAGGGACAGGGGGCTCTAGCCGCCTACGAGCAGTACTTC,CAASPEGQGALAAYEQYF
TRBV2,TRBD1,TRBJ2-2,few,TGTGCCAGCAGTGAAACCACAGGGGGGAAGGCCGGGGAGCTGTTTTTT,CASSETTGGKAGELFF
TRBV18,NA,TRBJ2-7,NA,TGTGCCAGCTCAGCGGGACCGGCCTACGAGCAGTACTTC,CASSAGPAYEQYF
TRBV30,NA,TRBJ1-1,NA,TGTGCCTGGAGTGTACAGACGAACACTGAAGCTTTCTTT,CAWSVQTNTEAFF
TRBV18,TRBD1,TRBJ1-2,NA,TGTGCCAGCTCACCGGCACAGGGGTCCTATGGCTACACCTTC,CASSPAQGSYGYTF
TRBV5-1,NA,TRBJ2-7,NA,TGCGCCAGCAGCTTGGTGTTAGCGGCCTACGAGCAGTACTTC,CASSLVLAAYEQYF
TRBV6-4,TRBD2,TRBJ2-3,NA,TGTGCCAGCAGTGAGCGGGGGGGCCACACAGATACGCAGTATTTT,CASSERGGHTDTQYF
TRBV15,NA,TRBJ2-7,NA,TGTGCCACCAGCAGAGAACAGGGCAGTGAGCAGTACTTC,CATSREQGSEQYF
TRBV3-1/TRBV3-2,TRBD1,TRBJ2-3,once,TGTGCCAGCAGCCAAGGATCGACAGGGGACACAGATACGCAGTATTTT,CASSQGSTGDTDTQYF
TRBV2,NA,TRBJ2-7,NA,TGTGCCAGCAGTGAAAACTATAGCTCCTACGAGCAGTACTTC,CASSENYSSYEQYF
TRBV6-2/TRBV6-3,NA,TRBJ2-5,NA,TGTGCCAGCAGTTACATTGCGGGGCTTAAAGAGACCCAGTACTTC,CASSYIAGLKETQYF
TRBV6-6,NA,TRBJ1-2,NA,TGTGCCAGCAGTTACTCCCGGGACAAGTTCTATGGCTACACCTTC,CASSYSRDKFYGYTF
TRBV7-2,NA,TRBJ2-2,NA,TGTGCCACCCCCAAGTCGGCTAGCGAGTACACCGGGGAGCTGTTTTTT,CATPKSASEYTGELFF
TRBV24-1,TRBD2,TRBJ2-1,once,TGTGCCACCAGTGATCCACTGACTAGCGGGGGAGTCACATACAATGAGCAGTTCTTC,CATSDPLTSGGVTYNEQFF
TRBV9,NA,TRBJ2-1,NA,TGTGCCAGCAGCGCAGGGTTAGATCCAAGGGATGAGCAGTTCTTC,CASSAGLDPRDEQFF
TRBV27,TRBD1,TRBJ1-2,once,TGTGCCAGCAGGAACAGGGGGACCTATGGCTACACCTTC,CASRNRGTYGYTF
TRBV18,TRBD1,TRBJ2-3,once,TGTGCCAGCTCACAAAACAGGGGTGCGACAGATACGCAGTATTTT,CASSQNRGATDTQYF
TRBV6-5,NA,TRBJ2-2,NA,TGTGCCAGCACAGGGGTCCGAAACACCGGGGAGCTGTTTTTT,CASTGVRNTGELFF
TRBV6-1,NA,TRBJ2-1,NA,TGTGCCAGCAGTGAAGGAGGATCGTTTGCGGGAAGGCAGTTCTTC,CASSEGGSFAGRQFF
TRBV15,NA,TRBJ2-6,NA,TGTGCCACCAGCAGAGATCAGCGAATATCTGGGGCCAACGTCCTGACTTTC,CATSRDQRISGANVLTF
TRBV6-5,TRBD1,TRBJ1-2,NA,TGTGCCAGCATAGACAGGGCCGCTTCCCGGGGCTACACCTTC,CASIDRAASRGYTF
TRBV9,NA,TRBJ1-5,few,TGTGCCAGCAGCGCCACAGGGAACAATCAGCCCCAGCATTTT,CASSATGNNQPQHF
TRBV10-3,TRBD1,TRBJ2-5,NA,TGTGCCATCAGTGGGGACAGGGGGCTGACTGAGACCCAGTACTTC,CAISGDRGLTETQYF
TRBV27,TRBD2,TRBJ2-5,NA,TGTGCCAGCAGTTTCCAGGGGACTAGCGAAGAGACCCAGTACTTC,CASSFQGTSEETQYF
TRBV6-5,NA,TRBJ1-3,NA,TGTGCCAGCAGTATACAGGGCTCTGGAAACACCATATATTTT,CASSIQGSGNTIYF
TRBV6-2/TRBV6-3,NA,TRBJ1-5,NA,TGTGCCAGCAGTACCGGGGGTCAGCCCCAGCATTTT,CASSTGGQPQHF
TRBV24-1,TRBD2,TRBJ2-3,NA,TGTGCCACCAGTGATCAATTGACTAGCGGGAGCACAGATACGCAGTATTTT,CATSDQLTSGSTDTQYF
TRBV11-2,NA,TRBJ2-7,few,TGTGCCAGCAGCTTAGGGACTACGCTCGAGCAGTACTTC,CASSLGTTLEQYF